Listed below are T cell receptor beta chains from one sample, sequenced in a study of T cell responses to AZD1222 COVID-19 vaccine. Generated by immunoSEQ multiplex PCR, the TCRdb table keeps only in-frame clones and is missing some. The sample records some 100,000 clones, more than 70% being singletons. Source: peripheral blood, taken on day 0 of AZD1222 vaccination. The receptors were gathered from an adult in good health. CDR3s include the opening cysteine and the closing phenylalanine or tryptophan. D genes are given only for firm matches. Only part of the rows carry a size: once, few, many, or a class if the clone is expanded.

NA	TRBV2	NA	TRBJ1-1	TGTGCCAGCAGTGACCTGAGGAACACTGAAGCTTTCTTT	CASSDLRNTEAFF
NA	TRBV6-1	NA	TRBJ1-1	TGTGCCAGCAGTGACGCGGGACTCCCAAGCAGTGAAGCTTTCTTT	CASSDAGLPSSEAFF
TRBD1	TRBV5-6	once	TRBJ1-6	TGTGCCAGCAGCTTGGAGACAGGGGATGCCTATAATTCACCCCTCCACTTT	CASSLETGDAYNSPLHF
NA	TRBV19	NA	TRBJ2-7	TGTGCCACCCATACGGTCACTTTCCCCTACGAGCAGTACTTC	CATHTVTFPYEQYF
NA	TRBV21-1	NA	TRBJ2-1	TGTGCCAGCAGCAAAGGGAGGGATTGGTCCTACAATGAGCAGTTCTTC	CASSKGRDWSYNEQFF
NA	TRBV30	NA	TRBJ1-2	TGTGCCTGGAGTGGACTGTTGGGGCAGGGATATGGCTACACCTTC	CAWSGLLGQGYGYTF
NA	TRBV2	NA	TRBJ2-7	TGTGCCAGCAGTCCGAGGGGGAGCTCCTACGAGCAGTACTTC	CASSPRGSSYEQYF
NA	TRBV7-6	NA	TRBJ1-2	TGTGCCAGCAGCCAGGGACACAACTATGGCTACACCTTC	CASSQGHNYGYTF
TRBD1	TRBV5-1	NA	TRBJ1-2	TGCGCCAGCAGCCGGGACAGGGCTGGCTATGGCTACACCTTC	CASSRDRAGYGYTF
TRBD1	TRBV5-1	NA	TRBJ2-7	TGCGCCAGCAGCCCCGGGATAGGGGGACAGGGGGACGAGCAGTACTTC	CASSPGIGGQGDEQYF
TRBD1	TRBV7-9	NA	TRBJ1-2	TGTGCCAGCAGCCCGACAGGGCTAAACTATGGCTACACCTTC	CASSPTGLNYGYTF
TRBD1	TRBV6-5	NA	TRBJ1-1	TGTGCCAGCAGCAGAGGACAGGACACTGAAGCTTTCTTT	CASSRGQDTEAFF
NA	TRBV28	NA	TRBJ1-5	TGTGCCAGCAGTCGACAGGAGAAGAATCAGCCCCAGCATTTT	CASSRQEKNQPQHF
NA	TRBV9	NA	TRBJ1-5	TGTGCCAGCAGCGCGGACAATAGCAATCAGCCCCAGCATTTT	CASSADNSNQPQHF
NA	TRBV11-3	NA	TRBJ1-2	TGTGCCAGCAGCTTAGGTTCGCTGGGCTACACCTTC	CASSLGSLGYTF
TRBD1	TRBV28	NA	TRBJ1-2	TGTGCCAGCAGTCTGACCGGGACAGGGTATGGCTACACCTTC	CASSLTGTGYGYTF
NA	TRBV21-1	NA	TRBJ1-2	TGTGCCAGCAGCAAAGGTGGGCCTGGGGCTAACTATGGCTACACCTTC	CASSKGGPGANYGYTF
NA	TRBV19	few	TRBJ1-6	TGTGCCAGTAGCATAAGCCCGAATTCACCCCTCCACTTT	CASSISPNSPLHF
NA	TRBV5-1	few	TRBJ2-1	TGCGCCAGCAGCCAGGACAGTGGGGCCTACAATGAGCAGTTCTTC	CASSQDSGAYNEQFF
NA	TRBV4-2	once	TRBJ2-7	TGTGCCAGCAGCCAAGGACCCACAGGGAGCTCCTACGAGCAGTACTTC	CASSQGPTGSSYEQYF
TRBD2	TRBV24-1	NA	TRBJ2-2	TGTGCCACCAGTGATTGGCGGGGGGCGGGCACCGGGGAGCTGTTTTTT	CATSDWRGAGTGELFF
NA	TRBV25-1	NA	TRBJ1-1	TGTGCCAGCAGTCTTACACGGACAGCTCACACGAACACTGAAGCTTTCTTT	CASSLTRTAHTNTEAFF
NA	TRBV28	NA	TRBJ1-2	TGTGCCAGCAGTCCCCGGCCGGCCTATGGCTACACCTTC	CASSPRPAYGYTF
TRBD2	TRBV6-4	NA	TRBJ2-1	TGTGCCAGCAGTGACCCGTCCCCGGGAGGGAGATTCTACAATGAGCAGTTCTTC	CASSDPSPGGRFYNEQFF